The 18 T cell receptor beta chains below were found in one sample sequenced in a study of regulatory T cells in long-lasting Graves disease. Time point of the sample: persistent/refractory GD, antithyroid drugs over 5 years with positive TRAb. From PBMCs, RNA was extracted and then used to make the TCR library. CDR3 regions were amplified by Arm-PCR using iRepertoire HTBI primers to build TCR beta libraries. MiXCR, applied by TCRdb to the multiplex PCR reads, yields one record per CDR3 protein. The sample carries roughly 400,000 distinct CDR3 sequences, 20% recorded once. This specimen consisted of peripheral blood mononuclear cells (PBMCs), obtained when the disease was refractory, from a patient treated with antithyroid drugs. The receptors derive from a female donor with Graves disease.

This clonotype has at least ten counts. The chain uses TRBV9 and TRBJ2-7; D not resolved. This CDR3 spans 13 amino acids. CDR1 and CDR2 (germline): SGDLS, YYNGEE. V lost 5 bases to trimming and J lost 0 bases, with 9 bases between them. The CDR3 sequence is CASSHLRSYEQYF. The CDR3 nucleotides read TGTGCCAGCAGTCACCTCCGCTCCTACGAGCAGTACTTC.

This clonotype has ten or more counts. V usage is TRBV6-1 and J usage is TRBJ2-5, with 13 bases that match TRBD2. This CDR3 has 18 residues. Germline trimming cut 6 bases from V and 4 bases from J; bases unmatched to any gene: 14. The germline V gene has CDR1 MNHNS and CDR2 SASEGT. This CDR3 reads CASSTYLGLAGRRETQYF. The CDR3 region has the DNA TGTGCCAGCAGCACCTACCTGGGACTAGCGGGAAGGAGAGAGACCCAGTACTTC.

This clonotype was picked up a small number of times. The J gene is TRBJ2-7, the V gene TRBV7-8; a weak D match, TRBD2 (6 bases). Germline CDR1 reads SGHVS; CDR2 reads FQNEAQ. The V end was cut by 6 bases, the J end by 5 bases, with 14 bases between. This CDR3 comprises 13 residues. The CDR3 spells CASRLEGRDEQYF. The CDR3 DNA reads as TGTGCCAGCAGATTGGAGGGGAGAGACGAGCAGTACTTC.

This clonotype was seen ten or more times. The rearrangement links TRBV30 to TRBJ2-7, with D uncertain. The ends were cut back, 2 bases at V and 0 bases at J, with 5 bases in the middle. CDR1 is GTSNPN, CDR2 SVGIG, per germline (reference sequence). This CDR3 comprises 12 residues. CDR3 DNA sequence: TGTGCCTGGAGTCCATCCTCCTACGAGCAGTACTTC. This translates into CAWSPSSYEQYF.

This clonotype was picked up a small number of times. The chain employs TRBV30 and TRBJ1-5; unclear D gene. The CDR3 loop spans 12 amino acids. The ends were cut back, 5 bases at V and 4 bases at J, with 9 bases in the middle. Germline V gene data show CDR1 as GTSNPN and CDR2 as SVGIG (reference sequence). DNA of the CDR3: TGTGCCTGGTCCGGCCAAAATCAGCCCCAGCATTTT. It is translated as CAWSGQNQPQHF.

The chain uses TRBV6-1 and TRBJ2-3; TRBD2 aligns across 8 bases. Germline V gene sequence: CDR1 MNHNS, CDR2 SASEGT. CDR3 length: 14 residues. J gave up 5 bases and V 8 bases, and 9 bases lay outside the gene matches. The CDR3 DNA reads as TGTGCCAGCTCATTAGCGGGGAGTGTAGATACGCAGTATTTT. The encoded protein is CASSLAGSVDTQYF.

Ten or more counts support this clonotype. This chain uses TRBV30 with TRBJ1-6, with a possible D match to TRBD1 (6 bases). CDR3 length: 13 residues. V lost 4 bases and J lost 10, with 14 bases in between. Germline CDR1 reads GTSNPN; CDR2 reads SVGIG (reference sequence). The CDR3 DNA follows: TGTGCCTGGAATAAACAGGGAAACTCACCCCTCCACTTT. Residues: CAWNKQGNSPLHF.

This clonotype occurred a few times. Lacking the conserved final phenylalanine or tryptophan, this CDR3 likely reflects a read error. V gene TRBV28 combines with J gene TRBJ1-2, with D uncertain. Germline values: CDR1 MDHEN, CDR2 SYDVKM. The CDR3 has 13 amino acids. V lost 1 base and J lost 4, with 7 bases in between. CDR3 residues: CASSLSGSYGYTL. The CDR3 DNA reads as TGTGCCAGCAGTTTATCCGGGTCCTATGGCTACACCCTC.

This clonotype was counted between two and nine times. V is TRBV9 and J is TRBJ2-2; 11 bases align to TRBD2. V was clipped by 2 bases and J by 5 bases; unmatched bases: 8. The CDR3 is 17 amino acids. The germline V gene encodes CDR1 SGDLS and CDR2 YYNGEE. The CDR3 protein is CASSVPTSGSETGELFF. CDR3 DNA: TGTGCCAGCAGCGTTCCCACTAGCGGGAGTGAAACCGGGGAGCTGTTTTTT. Together with reference TRBV9 and TRBJ2-2, the CDR3 gives the full variable domain: DSGVTQTPKHLITATGQRVTLRCSPRSGDLSVYWYQQSLDQGLQFLIQYYNGEERAKGNILERFSAQQFPDLHSELNLSSLELGDSALYFCASSVPTSGSETGELFFGEGSRLTVL.

Ten or more counts support this clonotype. The chain links TRBV7-2 to TRBJ1-1; TRBD1 matches 8 bases. After removal of 2 bases from V and 5 bases from J, the junction contained 7 bases not matched to a gene. The CDR3 sequence is 15 residues long. Germline V lookup: CDR1 SGHTA, CDR2 FQGNSA. Here the CDR3 reads CASSLRGQVVTEAFF. The CDR3, as DNA: TGTGCCAGCAGCTTAAGGGGACAGGTGGTAACTGAAGCTTTCTTT.

At least ten counts were recorded for this clonotype. This chain joins TRBV7-2 and TRBJ2-7, with 7 nucleotides matching TRBD2. The CDR3 loop spans 14 amino acids. CDR1 SGHTA and CDR2 FQGNSA come from the germline V gene. The ends lost 5 bases at V and 0 bases at J; junction bases unmatched: 4. CDR3: CASSKSGNSYEQYF. The CDR3, as DNA: TGTGCCAGCAGCAAAAGCGGGAACTCCTACGAGCAGTACTTC.

The sample holds many counts of this clonotype. The V and J genes are TRBV12-3 or TRBV12-4 and TRBJ2-2, with D uncertain. The V end lost 2 bases, the J end lost 7 bases, and 2 bases lay between the germline ends. The CDR3 has 11 residues. CDR3 DNA: TGTGCCAGCAGTTTAATCGGGGAGCTGTTTTTT. Translating it yields CASSLIGELFF.

This sequence joins TRBV2 and TRBJ2-1; the match to TRBD1 covers 8 bases. There are 15 residues in the CDR3. V was clipped by 1 base and J by 4 bases; unmatched bases: 3. Germline V gene lookup returns CDR1 SNHLY and CDR2 FYNNEI. CDR3 loop: CASSEGTGSYNEQFF. The CDR3 bases are TGTGCCAGCAGTGAAGGGACAGGGTCTTACAATGAGCAGTTCTTC.

This clonotype has more than one count but fewer than ten. This sequence joins TRBV25-1 and TRBJ2-5; no clear D. V lost 4 bases and J 5 bases, leaving 14 bases between the germline ends. CDR3 length equals 14 residues. Germline loops: CDR1 MGHDK, CDR2 SYGVNS. CDR3: CASSVRWGMETQYF. In DNA, the CDR3 is TGTGCCAGCAGTGTTAGGTGGGGTATGGAGACCCAGTACTTC. Full variable domain (outside the CDR3, taken from reference TRBV25-1 and TRBJ2-5): EADIYQTPRYLVIGTGKKITLECSQTMGHDKMYWYQQDPGMELHLIHYSYGVNSTEKGDLSSESTVSRIRTEHFPLTLESARPSHTSQYLCASSVRWGMETQYFGPGTRLLVL.

In DNA, the CDR3 is TGTGCCAGCAGCCCGACTAGCGGTTCGGAGACCCAGTACTTC. It codes for CASSPTSGSETQYF. The rearrangement joins TRBV6-2 or TRBV6-3 to TRBJ2-5; 9 bases are a match to TRBD2. Germline V CDR1 and CDR2: MNHEY, SVGEGT. The CDR3 consists of 14 residues. V lost 6 bases to trimming and J lost 5 bases; unmatched junction nucleotides: 7.

The rearrangement uses TRBV19 and TRBJ1-4; TRBD1 matches at 7 bases. The V gene's germline CDR1 is LNHDA and CDR2 SQIVND (reference sequence). This CDR3 comprises 18 residues. Losses at the gene ends were 5 bases for V and 0 bases for J; bases not matched to a gene: 12. CDR3 sequence reads: CASSFSGQKYATNEKLFF. CDR3 in DNA: TGTGCCAGTAGTTTCTCGGGACAGAAGTATGCAACTAATGAAAAACTGTTTTTT.

This clonotype was detected ten times or more. The CDR3 sequence: CASSQSRVLKTYEQYF. CDR3 in DNA: TGTGCCAGCAGCCAAAGCCGGGTCCTTAAAACCTACGAGCAGTACTTC. The rearrangement joins TRBV7-8 to TRBJ2-7; the D is unclear. CDR1 SGHVS and CDR2 FQNEAQ come from the germline V gene. This CDR3 spans 16 amino acids. The germline V and J ends were trimmed by 5 bases and 2 bases, with 19 bases remaining between them.

In this sample, this clonotype turned up a few times. The chain carries TRBV11-2 and TRBJ2-7; 11 bases are a match to TRBD2. The V and J ends lost 1 base and 7 bases, in that order; junction bases with no gene match: 15. The CDR3 is 18 amino acids. The V gene's germline CDR1 is SGHAT and CDR2 FQNNGV. The CDR3 nucleotides are TGTGCCAGCAGCTTAGCAAATCTAGCGGGAGGCCGACGGGGAGAGCAGTACTTC. Protein: CASSLANLAGGRRGEQYF.